This passage covers 11 T cell receptor beta chains from one sample sequenced in a study of shared clonotypes between healthy human individuals. Positive CCR7 selection of CD45RO-negative cells yielded the naive CD8 cells, and terminally differentiated effector memory CD45RA+ cells were excluded. Profiling relied on immunoSEQ multiplex PCR, and the TCRdb table lists in-frame clones only, not all of them. The sample has fewer than 800,000 clones, 92% seen once. The source material was naive CD8+ T cells sorted from blood. These receptor sequences come from a man aged 30 to 45 in good health.

The chain couples TRBV7-6 to TRBJ2-7; D uncertain. V gave up 5 bases and J gave up 5 bases, with 16 bases separating them. There are 14 residues in the CDR3. Germline V lookup: CDR1 SGHVS, CDR2 FNYEAQ. DNA of the CDR3: TGTGCCAGCAGCCGAACCCTAATTTCCCACGAGCAGTACTTC. This sequence encodes CASSRTLISHEQYF.

V is TRBV7-6 and J is TRBJ1-3; possibly TRBD1 for D (5 bases). The CDR3 runs to 14 residues. Per germline, CDR1 SGHVS and CDR2 FNYEAQ. The V gene lost 5 bases and the J gene lost 3 bases, with 11 bases spanning the gap. The CDR3 spells CASSSWDDGNTIYF. CDR3 in DNA: TGTGCCAGCAGCAGCTGGGACGATGGAAACACCATATATTTT.

This rearrangement joins TRBV14 to TRBJ2-1; 10 nucleotides align to TRBD1. This CDR3 spans 15 amino acids. Trimming took 1 base from V and 4 from J; bases not matched to a gene: 1. From germline, CDR1 is SGHDN and CDR2 FVKESK. The CDR3 protein is CASSQVGQGYNEQFF. In DNA, the CDR3 is TGTGCCAGCAGCCAAGTGGGACAGGGGTACAATGAGCAGTTCTTC.

J is TRBJ2-1 and V is TRBV7-3; 12 nucleotides align to TRBD2. The CDR3 contains 19 residues. CDR1 SGHTA and CDR2 FQGTGA come from the germline V gene. CDR3 in DNA: TGTGCACATCTTAAGAAGGGACTAGCGGGTCTCACCCCGGGGGATGAGCAGTTCTTC. Translation: CAHLKKGLAGLTPGDEQFF.

CDR3 sequence: CASSRDRGRIIGELFF. The DNA for the CDR3 is TGTGCCAGCAGCCGGGACAGGGGGCGCATTATCGGGGAGCTGTTTTTT. The gene calls are TRBV11-2 and TRBJ2-2, with 12 bases matching TRBD1. Germline V lookup: CDR1 SGHAT, CDR2 FQNNGV. This CDR3 has 16 amino acids. Trimming removed 5 bases from V and 7 bases from J; junction bases left unmatched: 8.

V gene TRBV5-5 combines with J gene TRBJ2-1; D possibly corresponds to TRBD1 (6 bases). The V end lost 6 bases, the J end lost 5 bases, and 15 bases lay between the germline ends. Germline loops: CDR1 SGHKS, CDR2 YYEKEE (reference sequence). The CDR3 consists of 14 residues. The CDR3 reads CASKRWDTNNEQFF. The DNA for the CDR3 is TGTGCCAGCAAGAGATGGGACACGAACAATGAGCAGTTCTTC.

The rearrangement links TRBV4-1 to TRBJ2-3, with 7 bases identical to TRBD1. Germline V gene lookup returns CDR1 MGHRA and CDR2 YSYEKL. The V and J ends lost 3 bases and 3 bases, in that order; junction bases with no gene match: 6. This CDR3 spans 15 amino acids. CDR3 in DNA: TGCGCCAGCAGCCACCAGGGGGATTGGACAGATACGCAGTATTTT. This encodes CASSHQGDWTDTQYF.

The chain recombines TRBV6-6 with TRBJ1-1, with a possible D match to TRBD1 (6 bases). In germline, CDR1 is MNHNY, CDR2 SVGAGI (reference sequence). Trimming cost V 7 bases and J 4 bases, with 13 bases left between them. The CDR3 consists of 13 residues. Written as DNA, the CDR3 is TGTGCCAGCACCCTTACCAGGGGCACTGAAGCTTTCTTT. It specifies CASTLTRGTEAFF.

Turning to this clone: Other DNA sequences within the sample encode an identical CDR3. This chain joins TRBV4-1 and TRBJ2-7; 12 bases line up with TRBD2. Germline values: CDR1 MGHRA, CDR2 YSYEKL. The CDR3 consists of 15 residues. The V and J ends lost 3 bases and 4 bases, in that order; junction bases with no gene match: 4. The CDR3 loop reads CASSQTSGSGYEQYF. The CDR3 DNA is TGCGCCAGCAGCCAGACTAGCGGGAGTGGATACGAGCAGTACTTC.

J is TRBJ1-1 and V is TRBV7-3, with D perhaps matching TRBD1 (6 bases). The length of the CDR3 is 14 residues. Trimming cost V 5 bases and J 4 bases, with 14 bases left between them. CDR1 is SGHTA and CDR2 is FQGTGA in the germline V gene. The CDR3 bases are TGTGCCAGCAGCCTGGGACAATTAAGCACTGAAGCTTTCTTT. This codes for CASSLGQLSTEAFF.

The chain has TRBV28 and TRBJ2-3; 8 nucleotides align to TRBD2. Germline CDR1 and CDR2: MDHEN and SYDVKM. J was trimmed by 5 bases and V by 5 bases; bases with no gene match: 18. The CDR3 spans 18 residues. This CDR3 is CASSTIAGIDYRVDTQYF. In nucleotides, the CDR3 is TGTGCCAGCAGTACGATAGCGGGGATCGACTATCGTGTAGATACGCAGTATTTT. Together with reference TRBV28 and TRBJ2-3, the CDR3 gives the full variable domain: DVKVTQSSRYLVKRTGEKVFLECVQDMDHENMFWYRQDPGLGLRLIYFSYDVKMKEKGDIPEGYSVSREKKERFSLILESASTNQTSMYLCASSTIAGIDYRVDTQYFGPGTRLTVL.